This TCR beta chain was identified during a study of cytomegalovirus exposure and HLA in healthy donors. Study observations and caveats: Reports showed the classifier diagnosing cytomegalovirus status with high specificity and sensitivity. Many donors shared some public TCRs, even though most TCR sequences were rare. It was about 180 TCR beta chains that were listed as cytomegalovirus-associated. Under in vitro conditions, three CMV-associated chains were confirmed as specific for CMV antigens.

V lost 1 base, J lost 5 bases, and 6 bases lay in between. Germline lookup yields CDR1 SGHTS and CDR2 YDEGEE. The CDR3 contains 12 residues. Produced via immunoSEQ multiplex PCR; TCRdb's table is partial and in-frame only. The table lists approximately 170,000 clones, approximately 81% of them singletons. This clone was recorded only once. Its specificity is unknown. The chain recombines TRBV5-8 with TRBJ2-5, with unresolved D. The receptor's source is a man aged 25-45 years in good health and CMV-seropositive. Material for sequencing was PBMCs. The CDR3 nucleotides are TGTGCCAGCAGCTTGATCCGGGAGACCCAGTACTTC. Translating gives CASSLIRETQYF.